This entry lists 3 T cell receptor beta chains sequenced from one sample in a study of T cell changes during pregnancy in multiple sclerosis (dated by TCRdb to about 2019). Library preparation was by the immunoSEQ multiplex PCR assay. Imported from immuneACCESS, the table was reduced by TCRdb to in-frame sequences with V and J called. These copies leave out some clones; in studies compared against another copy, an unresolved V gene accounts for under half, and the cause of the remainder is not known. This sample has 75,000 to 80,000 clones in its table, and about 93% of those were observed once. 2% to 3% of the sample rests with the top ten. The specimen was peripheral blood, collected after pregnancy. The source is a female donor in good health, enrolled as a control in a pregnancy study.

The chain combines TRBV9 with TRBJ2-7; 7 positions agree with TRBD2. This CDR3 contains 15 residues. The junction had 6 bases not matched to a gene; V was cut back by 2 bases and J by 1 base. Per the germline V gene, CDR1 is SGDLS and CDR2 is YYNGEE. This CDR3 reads CASSVLRELSYEQYF. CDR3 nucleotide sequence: TGTGCCAGCAGCGTCCTGCGGGAGTTGTCCTACGAGCAGTACTTC.

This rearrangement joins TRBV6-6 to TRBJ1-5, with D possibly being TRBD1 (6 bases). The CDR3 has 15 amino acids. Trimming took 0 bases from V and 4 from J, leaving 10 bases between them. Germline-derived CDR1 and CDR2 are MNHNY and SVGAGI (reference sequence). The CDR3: CASSYSGGANQPQHF. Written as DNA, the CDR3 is TGTGCCAGCAGTTACTCAGGGGGTGCGAATCAGCCCCAGCATTTT.

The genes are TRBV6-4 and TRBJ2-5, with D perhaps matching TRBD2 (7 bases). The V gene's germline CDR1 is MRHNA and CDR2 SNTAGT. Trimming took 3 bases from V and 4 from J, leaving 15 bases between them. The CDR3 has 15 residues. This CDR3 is CASSEGGAAGETQYF. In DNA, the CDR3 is TGTGCCAGCAGTGAAGGGGGGGCCGCGGGAGAGACCCAGTACTTC.